The present entry profiles one T cell receptor beta chain with its context. Its antigen remains unidentified. An end of the junction does not agree with germline; a read error may underlie this. The sample comes from a study of glioma-infiltrating T cells. Study-level findings and limits: Very few CDR3 sequences were shared between tissue and blood.

Amplification of TCR alpha and beta CDR3 regions from RNA used iRepertoire nested multiplex PCR. TCRdb re-called the multiplex PCR reads with MiXCR, one entry per CDR3 protein. This table holds approximately 110,000 distinct CDR3 sequences, roughly 24% found once. Sequenced sample: glioma tissue, nonneoplastic brain tissue, or PBMCs (not recorded which). The source is a human donor with low-grade glioma or glioblastoma, undergoing nonglioma brain surgery, or in good health (not recorded which).

CDR3 amino acids: CANGGLRAKSGSYKQYF. The CDR3 DNA reads TGTGCCAACGGGGGCCTCCGGGCGAAGTCCGGGAGCTACAAGCAGTACTTC. The chain combines TRBV27 with TRBJ2-7, with D perhaps TRBD1 or TRBD2 (6 bases each). This CDR3 comprises 17 residues. Looked up from germline, CDR1 is MNHEY and CDR2 is SMNVEV (reference sequence).